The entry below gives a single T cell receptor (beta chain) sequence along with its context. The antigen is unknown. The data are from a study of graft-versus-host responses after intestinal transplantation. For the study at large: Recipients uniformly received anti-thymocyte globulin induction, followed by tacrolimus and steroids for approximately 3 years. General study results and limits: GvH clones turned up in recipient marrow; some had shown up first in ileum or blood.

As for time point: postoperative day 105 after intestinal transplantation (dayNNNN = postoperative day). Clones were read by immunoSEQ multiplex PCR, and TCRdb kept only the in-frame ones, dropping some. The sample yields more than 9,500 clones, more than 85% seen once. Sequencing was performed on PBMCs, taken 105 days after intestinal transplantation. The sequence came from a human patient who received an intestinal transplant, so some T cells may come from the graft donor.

The CDR3 DNA reads TGTGCCAGCAGCCCTGGACTCCAGGGCGATGAGCAGTTCTTC. It specifies CASSPGLQGDEQFF. The genes are TRBV11-3 and TRBJ2-1; either TRBD1 or TRBD2 may supply D (5 bases each). The CDR3 consists of 14 residues. Per the germline V gene, CDR1 is SGHNT and CDR2 is YENEEA. Deletions cut 5 bases from V and 8 bases from J, with 16 bases between.